Each of the 18 T cell receptor beta chains below was sequenced from the same sample in a study of PD-L1 blockade in urothelial cancer. Time point indicated: peripheral blood 6 weeks after treatment start. Only in-frame clones appear in the TCRdb table, and some are missing; sequencing was by immunoSEQ multiplex PCR. Of more than 45,000 clones detected, approximately 84% appear once; the ten largest clones hold more than 9%. This specimen consisted of PBMCs, obtained around atezolizumab (anti-PD-L1) treatment. These receptors were collected from a man in his sixties with urothelial cancer.

The chain joins TRBV9 to TRBJ2-7; 9 bases are a match to TRBD1. Germline assignment: CDR1 SGDLS and CDR2 YYNGEE. This CDR3 is 16 amino acids long. V lost 3 bases and J lost 7; bases outside the gene matches: 14. CDR3 DNA sequence: TGTGCCAGCAGCGCCCACCGGGACAGGGTCACGGGGGAGCAGTACTTC. Translation gives CASSAHRDRVTGEQYF.

The CDR3 loop is CASKVIGSNNQPQHF. The CDR3 coding sequence is TGTGCCAGCAAAGTTATTGGCAGTAACAATCAGCCCCAGCATTTT. The rearrangement joins TRBV28 to TRBJ1-5; no definite D call. Between the trimmed V and J ends, which lost 7 bases and 3 bases, there was a span of 16 bases. CDR3 size: 15 residues. From germline, CDR1 is MDHEN and CDR2 SYDVKM.

This chain uses TRBV20-1 with TRBJ1-2; no clear D. Trimming left V 5 bases short and J 4 bases short, with 5 bases between. The CDR3 totals 10 residues. CDR1 is DFQATT, CDR2 SNEGSKA, per germline (reference sequence). The CDR3 sequence is CSAFRYGYTF. Written as DNA, the CDR3 is TGCAGTGCTTTCCGCTATGGCTACACCTTC.

The chain has TRBV7-8 and TRBJ2-7; maybe TRBD1 (6 bases). The CDR3 has 16 residues. Germline V CDR1 and CDR2: SGHVS, FQNEAQ. V was trimmed by 0 bases and J by 2 bases, leaving 14 bases between them. In nucleotides, the CDR3 is TGTGCCAGCAGCTTAGCGGGGCAGGGGTTACCCTACGAGCAGTACTTC. Amino acids: CASSLAGQGLPYEQYF.

The J gene is TRBJ1-2, the V gene TRBV4-1; unclear D gene. The CDR3 spans 14 residues. The V gene lost 2 bases and the J gene lost 2 bases, with 9 bases spanning the gap. The germline V gene has CDR1 MGHRA and CDR2 YSYEKL. CDR3 nucleotide sequence: TGCGCCAGCAGCCAACGGACTGTAAACTATGGCTACACCTTC. Encoded protein: CASSQRTVNYGYTF.

The chain carries TRBV6-5 and TRBJ1-3; D possibly corresponds to TRBD1 (5 bases). The CDR3 contains 14 residues. Trimming shortened V by 5 bases and J by 4 bases, and 12 bases separated the two germline ends. Germline V CDR1 and CDR2: MNHEY, SVGAGI. Here the CDR3 reads CASSTGTSGNTIYF. The DNA of the CDR3 is TGTGCCAGCAGTACCGGGACTTCAGGAAACACCATATATTTT.

This clone was detected a few times. The rearrangement joins TRBV4-1 to TRBJ1-3; D may be TRBD1 (6 bases). The V gene lost 0 bases and the J gene lost 5 bases, with 14 bases spanning the gap. Looked up from germline, CDR1 is MGHRA and CDR2 is YSYEKL. The CDR3 totals 16 residues. The CDR3 coding sequence is TGCGCCAGCAGCCAAGAAGTGGGGACACTGCGAAACACCATATATTTT. As protein: CASSQEVGTLRNTIYF.

The count of this clone is one. CDR3 in amino acids: CASGLGTGWTEAFF. DNA for the CDR3: TGTGCTAGTGGTTTGGGGACAGGGTGGACTGAAGCTTTCTTT. The J gene is TRBJ1-1, the V gene TRBV12-5, with TRBD1 matching 8 bases. V was clipped by 1 base and J by 5 bases; unmatched bases: 3. CDR3 length: 14 residues. The V gene's germline CDR1 is LGHNT and CDR2 FRNRAP.

V is TRBV7-6 and J is TRBJ2-2, with TRBD2 identical over 7 bases. Germline-derived CDR1 and CDR2 are SGHVS and FNYEAQ. The CDR3 runs 17 residues. Trimming took 0 bases from V and 4 from J; bases not matched to a gene: 8. The CDR3 loop is CASSLAVPSGITGELFF. The DNA of the CDR3 is TGTGCCAGCAGCTTAGCGGTACCCAGCGGGATCACCGGGGAGCTGTTTTTT.

The chain has TRBV5-1 and TRBJ2-5; a weak D match, TRBD2 (6 bases). This CDR3 has 13 amino acids. Looked up from germline, CDR1 is SGHRS and CDR2 is YFSETQ. V was pared by 6 bases and J by 2 bases, with 11 bases between. Here the CDR3 DNA reads TGCGCCAGCAATTTCGGGAGTCAAGAGACCCAGTACTTC. Translation gives CASNFGSQETQYF.

This sequence joins TRBV9 and TRBJ2-7, with D possibly matching TRBD2 (5 bases). Trimming removed 0 bases at V and 3 bases at J, with 7 bases between. The germline V gene encodes CDR1 SGDLS and CDR2 YYNGEE. CDR3 length: 13 residues. This chain's CDR3 is CASSVGGSYEQYF. The CDR3 bases are TGTGCCAGCAGCGTAGGAGGGAGCTACGAGCAGTACTTC.

V and J are TRBV7-2 and TRBJ2-3, with 11 bases matching TRBD2. The germline CDR1 and CDR2 sequences are SGHTA and FQGNSA. J was trimmed by 6 bases and V by 7 bases; bases with no gene match: 12. This CDR3 contains 16 residues. The CDR3 DNA reads as TGTGCCAGCACCCAAGGGCTAGCGGGGGGAATGGATACGCAGTATTTT. Translated, it gives CASTQGLAGGMDTQYF. Filled out from reference TRBV7-2 and TRBJ2-3, the complete variable domain reads GAGVSQSPSNKVTEKGKDVELRCDPISGHTALYWYRQSLGQGLEFLIYFQGNSAPDKSGLPSDRFSAERTGGSVSTLTIQRTQQEDSAVYLCASTQGLAGGMDTQYFGPGTRLTVL.

This rearrangement joins TRBV28 to TRBJ1-2; D remains unclear. CDR1 is MDHEN, CDR2 SYDVKM, per germline. The CDR3 consists of 13 residues. V lost 6 bases and J lost 4, with 12 bases in between. The CDR3 bases are TGTGCCAGCAGGATAGACAAGCTCTATGGCTACACCTTC. Protein product: CASRIDKLYGYTF.

J is TRBJ2-4 and V is TRBV7-2; TRBD2 agrees at 8 bases. V lost 3 bases and J lost 7; bases outside the gene matches: 8. Germline V gene lookup returns CDR1 SGHTA and CDR2 FQGNSA. This CDR3 comprises 15 residues. The DNA of the CDR3 is TGTGCCAGCAGCTTTCAAGGGACTAGGAACAACATTCAGTACTTC. It codes for CASSFQGTRNNIQYF.

This chain links TRBV10-1 with TRBJ1-1, with 7 positions matching TRBD1. CDR3 length: 14 amino acids. The V gene's germline CDR1 is WNHNN and CDR2 SYGVQD (reference sequence). The junction had 3 bases not matched to a gene; V was cut back by 0 bases and J by 5 bases. The DNA of the CDR3 is TGCGCCAGCAGTGAGTCGACAGGGAGGACTGAAGCTTTCTTT. It codes for CASSESTGRTEAFF.

The gene calls are TRBV7-6 and TRBJ2-7; 7 bases are a match to TRBD1. CDR3 length: 14 amino acids. J gave up 4 bases and V 4 bases, and 7 bases lay outside the gene matches. Looked up from germline, CDR1 is SGHVS and CDR2 is FNYEAQ. As DNA, the CDR3 is TGTGCCAGCAGCTCAGGGACAGTCAGTTACGAGCAGTACTTC. Its translation: CASSSGTVSYEQYF.

CDR3 bases: TGCAGCGCAGTTTCAGGGACAGCGAACACTGAAGCTTTCTTT. It yields the protein CSAVSGTANTEAFF. This chain joins TRBV29-1 and TRBJ1-1; 7 bases match TRBD1. Trimming cost V 7 bases and J 1 base; bases outside gene matches: 9. The CDR3 covers 14 residues. Germline assignment: CDR1 SQVTM and CDR2 ANQGSEA.

This chain links TRBV6-4 with TRBJ1-1; D might be TRBD1 (6 bases). This CDR3 has 14 residues. Germline assignment: CDR1 MRHNA and CDR2 SNTAGT. V was shortened by 8 bases and J by 2 bases, with 15 bases between the two germline ends. CDR3 sequence: CASEGEGRNTEAFF. The CDR3 bases are TGTGCCAGCGAGGGGGAGGGTAGAAACACTGAAGCTTTCTTT.